The source of this T cell receptor beta chain is a study of PD-L1 blockade in urothelial cancer. The protocol was immunoSEQ multiplex PCR, while the TCRdb copy is restricted to in-frame clones and leaves out a portion. Of about 120,000 clones in the sample, 75% to 90% were seen once. Regarding time point: peripheral blood 6 weeks after treatment start. Germline V CDR1 and CDR2: SGHTA, FQGTGA. This CDR3 is 16 amino acids long. J gave up 1 base and V 5 bases, and 7 bases lay outside the gene matches. This TCR was sampled from a man in his fifties or sixties with urothelial cancer. This rearrangement joins TRBV7-3 to TRBJ2-2; 7 positions match TRBD1. The specimen was PBMCs, collected around atezolizumab (anti-PD-L1) treatment. The CDR3 region has the DNA TGTGCCAGCAGCGCAACAGGGGCCGGGAACACCGGGGAGCTGTTTTTT. It encodes CASSATGAGNTGELFF.